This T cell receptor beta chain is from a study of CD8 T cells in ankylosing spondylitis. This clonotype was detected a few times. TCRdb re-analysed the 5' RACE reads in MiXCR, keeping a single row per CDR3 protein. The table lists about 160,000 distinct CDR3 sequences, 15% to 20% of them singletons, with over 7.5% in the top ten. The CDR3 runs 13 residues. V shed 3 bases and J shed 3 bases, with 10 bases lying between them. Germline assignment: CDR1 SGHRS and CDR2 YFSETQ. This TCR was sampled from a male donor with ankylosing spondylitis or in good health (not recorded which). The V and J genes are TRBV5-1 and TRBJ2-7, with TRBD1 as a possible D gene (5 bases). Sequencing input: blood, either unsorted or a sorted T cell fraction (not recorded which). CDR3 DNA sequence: TGCGCCAGCAGCTCTCAGGGCCTCTACGAGCAGTACTTC. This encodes CASSSQGLYEQYF.